Below, 20 T cell receptor beta chains from the same sample are listed, as sequenced in a study of identifying expanded T cells in peripheral blood (dated by TCRdb to the late 2010s). The library was made by the immunoSEQ multiplex PCR assay. In its TCRdb copy, this immuneACCESS table keeps in-frame sequences only and misses some clones. Where compared with another copy, unresolved V genes explain less than half of these, and the others have no known cause. The sample yields approximately 97,000 clones; 70% to 90% were counted once. Clones ranked in the top ten supply approximately 14% of the sample. The sample comprised blood. These receptors all come from a person aged 18 to 75 in good health.

V is TRBV9 and J is TRBJ1-1, with unresolved D. Trimming pared 0 bases from V and 3 bases from J, leaving 12 bases between. CDR1 and CDR2 (germline): SGDLS, YYNGEE. The CDR3 totals 15 residues. This CDR3 reads CASSVGSARDTEAFF. CDR3 in DNA: TGTGCCAGCAGCGTAGGGTCAGCGAGGGACACTGAAGCTTTCTTT.

V is TRBV5-8 and J is TRBJ2-5; D gene uncertain. CDR1 and CDR2 from the germline V gene are SGHTS and YDEGEE. CDR3 size: 14 residues. V lost 4 bases and J lost 3, with 13 bases in between. In DNA, the CDR3 is TGTGCCAGCAGCGTAAGACCCGTAAAAGAGACCCAGTACTTC. The encoded protein is CASSVRPVKETQYF.

The V call is TRBV18, the J call TRBJ1-2; D not resolved. The CDR3 runs to 13 residues. Trimming removed 3 bases from V and 7 bases from J, with 12 bases in between. The germline CDR1 and CDR2 sequences are KGHSH and LQKENI. DNA of the CDR3: TGTGCCAGCTCACCCCGGGAGACGAGTGGCTACACCTTC. Its translation: CASSPRETSGYTF.

This rearrangement joins TRBV7-3 to TRBJ2-6, with 8 positions matching TRBD1. The V segment lost 4 bases and the J segment 0 bases; nucleotides outside the gene matches: 8. CDR3 size: 18 residues. From germline, CDR1 is SGHTA and CDR2 FQGTGA. CDR3 protein: CASSSGQGAPSGANVLTF. CDR3 bases: TGTGCCAGCAGCTCCGGGCAGGGGGCCCCCTCTGGGGCCAACGTCCTGACTTTC.

The genes are TRBV7-9 and TRBJ2-1; D is undetermined. V was shortened by 5 bases and J by 2 bases, with 7 bases between the two germline ends. The CDR3 sequence is 13 residues long. The V gene's germline CDR1 is SEHNR and CDR2 FQNEAQ (reference sequence). The CDR3 coding sequence is TGTGCCAGCAGCCCCATGGCCTACAATGAGCAGTTCTTC. Translating it yields CASSPMAYNEQFF.

The chain recombines TRBV5-1 with TRBJ1-5; 12 nucleotides line up with TRBD1. The germline CDR1 and CDR2 sequences are SGHRS and YFSETQ. The J segment lost 4 bases and the V segment lost 4 bases, leaving 9 bases of the junction unmatched. CDR3 length equals 17 residues. CDR3 protein: CASSATGTGGPNQPQHF. The CDR3 nucleotides read TGCGCCAGCAGCGCAACCGGGACAGGGGGCCCAAATCAGCCCCAGCATTTT.

The V and J genes are TRBV6-5 and TRBJ2-1; 10 bases agree with TRBD1. Trimming removed 6 bases from V and 10 bases from J; junction bases left unmatched: 6. The CDR3 length is 13 residues. Looked up from germline, CDR1 is MNHEY and CDR2 is SVGAGI. CDR3 amino acids: CASSQTGGGEQFF. CDR3 nucleotide sequence: TGTGCCAGCAGCCAGACAGGGGGCGGGGAGCAGTTCTTC.

The chain carries TRBV28 and TRBJ2-3, with TRBD1 matching 9 bases. Trimming took 6 bases from V and 0 from J; bases not matched to a gene: 7. CDR1 is MDHEN, CDR2 SYDVKM, per germline. This CDR3 has 16 amino acids. CDR3 DNA: TGTGCCAGCAGCCCCGGACAGGGGCGTAGCACAGATACGCAGTATTTT. Translating gives CASSPGQGRSTDTQYF.

The genes are TRBV5-4 and TRBJ2-2; possibly TRBD2 for D (5 bases). Between the trimmed V and J ends, which lost 4 bases and 4 bases, there was a span of 11 bases. Germline lookup yields CDR1 SGHNT and CDR2 YYREEE (reference sequence). The CDR3 is 14 amino acids. The DNA for the CDR3 is TGTGCCAGCAGCCTGGGAGAGATCACCGGGGAGCTGTTTTTT. Translated, it gives CASSLGEITGELFF.

The V call is TRBV7-9, the J call TRBJ1-2, with 7 bases fitting TRBD1. This CDR3 has 14 residues. The germline CDR1 and CDR2 sequences are SEHNR and FQNEAQ (reference sequence). The V and J ends lost 1 base and 6 bases, in that order; junction bases with no gene match: 5. The CDR3 sequence: CASSLVGGANGYTF. CDR3 sequence (DNA): TGTGCCAGCAGCTTAGTAGGGGGCGCGAATGGCTACACCTTC.

This clone has a single count. The rearrangement links TRBV10-2 to TRBJ2-1, with 10 nucleotides matching TRBD1. V shed 4 bases, J shed 6 bases, and the junction held 6 bases outside the gene matches. The CDR3 length is 15 residues. Germline CDR1 reads WSHSY; CDR2 reads SAAADI. CDR3 in DNA: TGCGCCAGCAGTGCGGACAGGGGGAAGGTCAATGAGCAGTTCTTC. Amino acids: CASSADRGKVNEQFF.

The chain links TRBV9 to TRBJ2-7; TRBD2 agrees at 8 bases. The ends lost 1 base at V and 4 bases at J; junction bases unmatched: 7. The CDR3 has 15 residues. CDR1 is SGDLS, CDR2 YYNGEE, per germline. The CDR3 sequence: CASSVWDSGVYEQYF. CDR3 coding DNA: TGTGCCAGCAGCGTATGGGATAGCGGGGTTTACGAGCAGTACTTC.

The V and J genes are TRBV7-3 and TRBJ2-7, with 8 bases fitting TRBD2. This CDR3 has 15 residues. Germline V CDR1 and CDR2: SGHTA, FQGTGA. J was trimmed by 6 bases and V by 3 bases; bases with no gene match: 10. CDR3 nucleotides: TGTGCCAGCAGCTTGATGAACGGGAGGGCCGGCGAGCAGTACTTC. It specifies CASSLMNGRAGEQYF. Full variable domain (rest looked up from reference TRBV7-3 and TRBJ2-7): GAGVSQTPSNKVTEKGKYVELRCDPISGHTALYWYRQSLGQGPEFLIYFQGTGAADDSGLPNDRFFAVRPEGSVSTLKIQRTERGDSAVYLCASSLMNGRAGEQYFGPGTRLTVT.

J is TRBJ1-2 and V is TRBV2; possible D gene TRBD1, 6 bases. The V and J ends lost 4 bases and 8 bases respectively, with 17 bases between them. The CDR3 totals 14 residues. CDR1 and CDR2 from the germline V gene are SNHLY and FYNNEI. CDR3 DNA sequence: TGTGCCAGCAGTGGGCGACAGGTAGCTAGGGGCTACACCTTC. It yields the protein CASSGRQVARGYTF. Full variable domain (missing parts from reference TRBV2 and TRBJ1-2): EPEVTQTPSHQVTQMGQEVILRCVPISNHLYFYWYRQILGQKVEFLVSFYNNEISEKSEIFDDQFSVERPDGSNFTLKIRSTKLEDSAMYFCASSGRQVARGYTFGSGTRLTVV.

Note on this clone: Sequence at one end of the junction differs from germline and may be a read error. The chain links TRBV27 to TRBJ1-2; 9 positions agree with TRBD1. Per germline, CDR1 MNHEY and CDR2 SMNVEV (reference sequence). The length of the CDR3 is 12 residues. The CDR3: CASSPGQGRPRF. CDR3 in DNA: TGTGCCAGCAGTCCCGGACAGGGGCGACCTCGTTTC.

This chain links TRBV15 with TRBJ1-3; unclear D gene. CDR3 length: 14 amino acids. The germline V and J ends were trimmed by 7 bases and 0 bases, with 10 bases remaining between them. In germline, CDR1 is LNHNV, CDR2 YYDKDF (reference sequence). The CDR3 here is CATKAGSSGNTIYF. For the CDR3, the DNA is TGTGCCACCAAGGCGGGATCCTCTGGAAACACCATATATTTT.

The chain couples TRBV4-2 to TRBJ2-4; D unclear. The germline V and J ends were trimmed by 0 bases and 1 base, with 13 bases remaining between them. The CDR3 is 17 amino acids. Germline CDR1 and CDR2: LGHNA and YNFKEQ. The CDR3, as DNA: TGTGCCAGCAGCCAAGAATTCCTTTCGAGCGCCAAAAACATTCAGTACTTC. Its protein product is CASSQEFLSSAKNIQYF.

The J gene is TRBJ2-3, the V gene TRBV2; tentatively, D is TRBD2 (6 bases). CDR1 and CDR2 from the germline V gene are SNHLY and FYNNEI. Trimming pared 8 bases from V and 2 bases from J, leaving 17 bases between. This CDR3 contains 15 residues. CDR3 region: CASPPGLANTDTQYF. In DNA form, the CDR3 reads TGTGCCAGCCCCCCGGGGCTAGCGAACACAGATACGCAGTATTTT.

The chain links TRBV6-4 to TRBJ2-7; a weak D match, TRBD1 (6 bases). Germline CDR1 is MRHNA and CDR2 is SNTAGT. The CDR3 loop spans 13 amino acids. This CDR3 is CAQVRQGYHEQYF. The CDR3 DNA reads as TGTGCTCAAGTAAGGCAGGGGTACCACGAGCAGTACTTC.

This chain connects TRBV9 to TRBJ2-7, with TRBD2 matching over 8 bases. The junction had 16 bases not matched to a gene; V was cut back by 4 bases and J by 7 bases. The CDR3 extends over 16 amino acids. Per the germline V gene, CDR1 is SGDLS and CDR2 is YYNGEE. CDR3 bases: TGTGCCAGCAGCCCTCGGGGGGGCGAATTCGGGGTTGAGCAGTACTTC. Translating gives CASSPRGGEFGVEQYF.